The next 21 T cell receptor beta chains were all read from a single sample in a study of shared clonotypes between healthy human individuals. Naive-designated CD8 cells lacked CD45RO, were positively enriched for CCR7, and omitted terminally differentiated effector memory CD45RA+ cells. The assay was immunoSEQ multiplex PCR, and TCRdb's table has in-frame clones only and misses some. The profile shows over 2 million clones, about 95% of them singletons. Source material: naive CD8+ T cells sorted from blood. These receptors all stem from a man between 18 and 35 years old in good health.

This chain connects TRBV5-1 to TRBJ2-5; D possibly uses TRBD1 or TRBD2 (5 bases each). Germline assignment: CDR1 SGHRS and CDR2 YFSETQ. This CDR3 is 15 amino acids long. V gave up 5 bases and J gave up 2 bases, with 16 bases separating them. As DNA, the CDR3 is TGCGCCAGCAGTGACAGTGACCGGGGTCAAGAGACCCAGTACTTC. It translates to CASSDSDRGQETQYF.

The gene calls are TRBV9 and TRBJ2-7, with 9 bases lining up with TRBD2. The trim removed 4 bases at V and 3 bases at J, leaving 8 bases unmatched. The CDR3 has 15 residues. Germline-derived CDR1 and CDR2 are SGDLS and YYNGEE. CDR3 region: CASSQGLAEFYEQYF. The DNA of the CDR3 is TGTGCCAGCAGCCAGGGACTAGCTGAGTTCTACGAGCAGTACTTC.

This clone was found a few times. Other DNA sequences in the sample encode the same CDR3. The chain is built from TRBV6-1 and TRBJ2-7; perhaps TRBD1 as D (6 bases). CDR1 and CDR2 (germline): MNHNS, SASEGT. The CDR3 has 11 amino acids. V was pared by 6 bases and J by 3 bases, with 6 bases between. The CDR3 loop reads CASRDSYEQYF. The CDR3 DNA follows: TGTGCCAGCAGGGACAGCTACGAGCAGTACTTC.

This chain links TRBV7-9 with TRBJ2-3; the D gene could be TRBD1 or TRBD2 (5 bases each). CDR3 length: 13 amino acids. V lost 5 bases and J 5 bases, leaving 11 bases between the germline ends. Per the germline V gene, CDR1 is SEHNR and CDR2 is FQNEAQ (reference sequence). The CDR3 region has the DNA TGTGCCAGCAGCCCCGGGGCGGGAGATACGCAGTATTTT. Its translation: CASSPGAGDTQYF.

In its sample, this clone was seen once. This chain joins TRBV5-8 and TRBJ2-7, with 14 bases lining up with TRBD2. From germline, CDR1 is SGHTS and CDR2 YDEGEE. Trimming cost V 0 bases and J 3 bases; bases outside gene matches: 2. CDR3 size: 16 residues. The CDR3 DNA is TGTGCCAGCAGCTTGGCCGGGACTAGCGGGAGCTACGAGCAGTACTTC. It is translated as CASSLAGTSGSYEQYF.

The chain carries TRBV9 and TRBJ2-1, with unresolved D. The V gene's germline CDR1 is SGDLS and CDR2 YYNGEE. The V end was cut by 4 bases, the J end by 2 bases, with 13 bases between. The CDR3 loop spans 15 amino acids. The CDR3 reads CASSPGSGAYNEQFF. The CDR3 nucleotides read TGTGCCAGCAGCCCCGGTAGTGGGGCCTACAATGAGCAGTTCTTC.

This clone was recorded once. The chain employs TRBV10-2 and TRBJ2-3; D might be TRBD2 (5 bases). The ends were cut back, 6 bases at V and 2 bases at J, with 15 bases in the middle. The CDR3 is made up of 15 amino acids. In germline, CDR1 is WSHSY, CDR2 SAAADI. The CDR3 DNA reads as TGCGCCAGCAGCCCAAACCCGGGGTTCACAGATACGCAGTATTTT. Amino acid sequence: CASSPNPGFTDTQYF.

The chain carries TRBV4-1 and TRBJ2-7, with 7 bases matching TRBD2. V trimming: 0 bases; J trimming: 4 bases; junction bases outside the gene matches: 9. CDR3 length equals 16 residues. The germline V gene has CDR1 MGHRA and CDR2 YSYEKL. DNA of the CDR3: TGCGCCAGCAGCCAAGAAAGATCGAGCGGGATGTACGAGCAGTACTTC. Translation: CASSQERSSGMYEQYF.

This rearrangement joins TRBV10-1 to TRBJ2-1; 8 bases are a match to TRBD2. The CDR3 spans 15 residues. V shed 3 bases and J 9 bases; nucleotides not matched to a gene: 10. Germline CDR1 WNHNN, CDR2 SYGVQD (reference sequence). The CDR3 coding sequence is TGCGCCAGCAGTGATACGGGACTAGGGAAGAGTGAGCAGTTCTTC. This translates into CASSDTGLGKSEQFF.

The V gene is TRBV6-5, the J gene TRBJ1-1; no firm D call. CDR1 and CDR2 (germline): MNHEY, SVGAGI. The CDR3 loop spans 15 amino acids. V lost 7 bases to trimming and J lost 3 bases, with 18 bases between them. CDR3 sequence reads: CASKPAWDGYTEAFF. The CDR3, as DNA: TGTGCCAGCAAACCAGCTTGGGATGGGTACACTGAAGCTTTCTTT.

This chain links TRBV7-6 with TRBJ2-5, with TRBD2 as a possible D gene (6 bases). Germline CDR1 reads SGHVS; CDR2 reads FNYEAQ. V was cut by 5 bases and J by 5 bases, with 18 bases left in between. The CDR3 covers 15 residues. The CDR3: CASSPVEPGRETQYF. CDR3 DNA: TGTGCCAGCAGCCCCGTCGAGCCAGGGAGGGAGACCCAGTACTTC. Variable domain in full (rest from reference TRBV7-6 and TRBJ2-5): GAGVSQSPRYKVTKRGQDVALRCDPISGHVSLYWYRQALGQGPEFLTYFNYEAQQDKSGLPNDRFSAERPEGSISTLTIQRTEQRDSAMYRCASSPVEPGRETQYFGPGTRLLVL.

This clone was counted once. This sequence joins TRBV6-6 and TRBJ2-1; 8 bases match TRBD2. Germline CDR1 and CDR2: MNHNY and SVGAGI (reference sequence). This CDR3 is built from 14 residues. The trim removed 6 bases at V and 7 bases at J, leaving 8 bases unmatched. CDR3 sequence reads: CASRDVGGANEQFF. The DNA for the CDR3 is TGTGCCAGCAGGGATGTCGGGGGGGCGAATGAGCAGTTCTTC.

V gene TRBV15 combines with J gene TRBJ1-5, with D maybe TRBD1 (5 bases). This CDR3 has 14 amino acids. The germline V and J ends were trimmed by 5 bases and 4 bases, with 12 bases remaining between them. Germline V gene sequence: CDR1 LNHNV, CDR2 YYDKDF (reference sequence). Here the CDR3 reads CATSGGTGNQPQHF. The CDR3 bases are TGTGCCACCAGCGGGGGGACCGGAAATCAGCCCCAGCATTTT. The full variable domain, its missing parts supplied by reference TRBV15 and TRBJ1-5, is DAMVIQNPRYQVTQFGKPVTLSCSQTLNHNVMYWYQQKSSQAPKLLFHYYDKDFNNEADTPDNFQSRRPNTSFCFLDIRSPGLGDTAMYLCATSGGTGNQPQHFGDGTRLSIL.

V gene TRBV21-1 combines with J gene TRBJ2-3; the table's D call of TRBD2 was not tested on the DNA. TRBV21-1 is described as a pseudogene. This CDR3 is built from 20 residues. CDR3 sequence: CASRLQGQDDAGGPTDTQYF. For the CDR3, the DNA is TGTGCCAGCAGGTTACAAGGACAGGACGACGCGGGAGGGCCCACAGATACGCAGTATTTT.

CDR3 sequence reads: CASSPPAGQGFEQYF. DNA for the CDR3: TGTGCCAGCAGCCCCCCCGCGGGACAGGGCTTCGAGCAGTACTTC. The V and J genes are TRBV7-9 and TRBJ2-7; 9 nucleotides agree with TRBD1. Trimming cost V 5 bases and J 6 bases; bases outside gene matches: 11. The CDR3 has 15 amino acids. Germline V gene data show CDR1 as SEHNR and CDR2 as FQNEAQ (reference sequence).

With regard to this clone: One end of the junction varies from germline; a read error may be responsible. The chain joins TRBV19 to TRBJ2-1; D is ambiguous. The CDR3 extends over 15 amino acids. Germline CDR1 and CDR2: LNHDA and SQIVND (reference sequence). The CDR3 here is CASRIDEDPNNEQFF. The CDR3, as DNA: TGTGCCAGTAGGATAGACGAGGACCCTAACAATGAGCAGTTCTTC.

This chain links TRBV5-6 with TRBJ2-1; possible D gene TRBD1, 5 bases. Trimming removed 4 bases from V and 2 bases from J, with 10 bases in between. This CDR3 region has 14 residues. In germline, CDR1 is SGHDT, CDR2 YYEEEE. In DNA, the CDR3 is TGTGCCAGCAGCATAAGGACACCCTACAATGAGCAGTTCTTC. Its translation: CASSIRTPYNEQFF.

The chain joins TRBV11-1 to TRBJ2-1; D is unclear. The CDR3 consists of 13 residues. The V gene's germline CDR1 is SGHAT and CDR2 FQDESV (reference sequence). V shed 4 bases and J shed 7 bases, with 11 bases lying between them. The CDR3 DNA follows: TGTGCCAGCAGCTCCGATCTATCAAATGAGCAGTTCTTC. It yields the protein CASSSDLSNEQFF.

This clone was detected once. This chain links TRBV9 with TRBJ2-3; perhaps TRBD1 as D (6 bases). The V gene's germline CDR1 is SGDLS and CDR2 YYNGEE. Trimming shortened V by 4 bases and J by 4 bases, and 16 bases separated the two germline ends. The CDR3 sequence is 15 residues long. The CDR3 protein is CASSPPAGAPDTQYF. Written as DNA, the CDR3 is TGTGCCAGCAGCCCGCCGGCAGGGGCACCAGATACGCAGTATTTT.

In DNA form, the CDR3 reads TGTGCCAGTAAGCTGGGGAACACTGAAGCTTTCTTT. Its translation: CASKLGNTEAFF. The chain couples TRBV19 to TRBJ1-1, with unresolved D. There are 12 residues in the CDR3. Germline loops: CDR1 LNHDA, CDR2 SQIVND (reference sequence). Deletions cut 7 bases from V and 1 base from J, with 7 bases between.

The V gene is TRBV27, the J gene TRBJ2-4, with 7 bases aligning to TRBD1. Germline V CDR1 and CDR2: MNHEY, SMNVEV (reference sequence). This CDR3 is 15 amino acids long. With 3 bases clipped from V and 5 bases from J, the junction kept 7 bases outside the gene matches. CDR3 sequence (DNA): TGTGCCAGCAGTTTTATCGGGCAGGGGGAAAACATTCAGTACTTC. This translates into CASSFIGQGENIQYF.